The 24 T cell receptor beta chains below were found in one sample sequenced in a study of tumor-infiltrating T cells and Merkel cell polyomavirus. Study at large: The T cells studied were KLL-specific CD8+ cells against Merkel polyomavirus.

TCRdb keeps only in-frame clones here, not all; method: immunoSEQ multiplex PCR. The data hold 24,000 or so clones, with about 90% observed a single time. Every patient's tumor was robustly positive for Merkel cell polyomavirus Large T antigen on immunohistochemistry. The sequencing input was lymph node tissue. The receptors shown here come from a middle-aged man with Merkel cell carcinoma.

The rearrangement joins TRBV9 to TRBJ1-1, with 7 bases matching TRBD1. Germline loops: CDR1 SGDLS, CDR2 YYNGEE. The CDR3 has 16 amino acids. The ends lost 0 bases at V and 0 bases at J; junction bases unmatched: 5. CDR3 coding DNA: TGTGCCAGCAGCGTAGGGACAGGAACAATGAACACTGAAGCTTTCTTT. This translates into CASSVGTGTMNTEAFF.

The chain links TRBV14 to TRBJ1-1; 7 bases are a match to TRBD1. V was clipped by 2 bases and J by 4 bases; unmatched bases: 1. Germline CDR1 SGHDN, CDR2 FVKESK. This CDR3 spans 13 amino acids. CDR3: CASSQYRGTEAFF. CDR3 coding DNA: TGTGCCAGCAGCCAATACAGGGGCACTGAAGCTTTCTTT.

The chain employs TRBV6-5 and TRBJ2-7; 12 bases map to TRBD1. Germline CDR1 and CDR2: MNHEY and SVGAGI. The CDR3 is 14 residues long. V was pared by 7 bases and J by 7 bases, with 8 bases of the junction left unmatched. The CDR3 reads CASTGTGGWSEQYF. The CDR3 DNA follows: TGTGCCAGCACCGGGACAGGGGGCTGGAGTGAGCAGTACTTC.

This clone appeared a few times. The chain uses TRBV2 and TRBJ2-5; 9 bases align to TRBD1. CDR1 and CDR2 from the germline V gene are SNHLY and FYNNEI. This CDR3 is 14 amino acids long. V shed 5 bases, J shed 5 bases, and the junction held 6 bases outside the gene matches. The CDR3 region has the DNA TGTGCCAGCAGTAAACAGGGGGCGTATGAGACCCAGTACTTC. It codes for CASSKQGAYETQYF. The entire variable domain, with the rest obtained from reference TRBV2 and TRBJ2-5, is as follows: EPEVTQTPSHQVTQMGQEVILRCVPISNHLYFYWYRQILGQKVEFLVSFYNNEISEKSEIFDDQFSVERPDGSNFTLKIRSTKLEDSAMYFCASSKQGAYETQYFGPGTRLLVL.

The rearrangement joins TRBV5-4 to TRBJ2-7, with D possibly being TRBD2 (5 bases). Deletions cut 4 bases from V and 2 bases from J, with 10 bases between. This CDR3 region has 13 residues. Germline loops: CDR1 SGHNT, CDR2 YYREEE (reference sequence). The CDR3 DNA reads as TGTGCCAGCAGCACGGTCGGGGCCTACGAGCAGTACTTC. Residues: CASSTVGAYEQYF.

The chain joins TRBV28 to TRBJ2-7, with 9 bases that match TRBD1. Germline CDR1 MDHEN, CDR2 SYDVKM. Germline trimming cut 8 bases from V and 5 bases from J; bases unmatched to any gene: 4. This CDR3 region has 12 residues. CDR3 residues: CASGTGSDEQYF. The DNA of the CDR3 is TGTGCCAGCGGGACAGGGAGCGACGAGCAGTACTTC.

This clone is a singleton in its sample. V gene TRBV14 combines with J gene TRBJ2-1; TRBD1 aligns across 8 bases. Trimming cost V 3 bases and J 7 bases; bases outside gene matches: 5. The CDR3 is 14 amino acids. Germline lookup yields CDR1 SGHDN and CDR2 FVKESK. In DNA, the CDR3 is TGTGCCAGCAGCCAGCTGACAGGGGATAATGAGCAGTTCTTC. It specifies CASSQLTGDNEQFF. Full variable domain (outside the CDR3, taken from reference TRBV14 and TRBJ2-1): EAGVTQFPSHSVIEKGQTVTLRCDPISGHDNLYWYRRVMGKEIKFLLHFVKESKQDESGMPNNRFLAERTGGTYSTLKVQPAELEDSGVYFCASSQLTGDNEQFFGPGTRLTVL.

The chain uses TRBV6-5 and TRBJ2-1, with 8 bases matching TRBD1. The CDR3 has 14 amino acids. The germline gives CDR1 MNHEY, CDR2 SVGAGI. J lost 7 bases, V lost 8 bases, and 10 bases had no gene match. CDR3 sequence (DNA): TGTGCCAGCGCCAGGGGGCGAGTTAGGAATGAGCAGTTCTTC. Protein product: CASARGRVRNEQFF.

The CDR3 coding sequence is TGTGCCAGCTCACCAGATAGCGGGGAAGATACGCAGTATTTT. Amino acids: CASSPDSGEDTQYF. The genes are TRBV18 and TRBJ2-3; 8 nucleotides line up with TRBD2. CDR3 length equals 14 residues. CDR1 is KGHSH and CDR2 is LQKENI in the germline V gene. The V segment lost 2 bases and the J segment 5 bases; nucleotides outside the gene matches: 3.

The chain joins TRBV7-9 to TRBJ1-6; D is undetermined. The CDR3 length is 12 residues. Germline V lookup: CDR1 SEHNR, CDR2 FQNEAQ (reference sequence). Trimming shortened V by 7 bases and J by 10 bases, and 11 bases separated the two germline ends. The CDR3 loop reads CASKLVGSPLHF. The CDR3, as DNA: TGTGCCAGCAAGCTGGTGGGCTCACCCCTCCACTTT. The entire variable domain, with the rest obtained from reference TRBV7-9 and TRBJ1-6, is as follows: DTGVSQNPRHKITKRGQNVTFRCDPISEHNRLYWYRQTLGQGPEFLTYFQNEAQLEKSRLLSDRFSAERPKGSFSTLEIQRTEQGDSAMYLCASKLVGSPLHFGNGTRLTVT.

This clone has just a few counts. The genes are TRBV7-2 and TRBJ1-1; D perhaps matches TRBD1 (6 bases). V lost 3 bases to trimming and J lost 3 bases, with 11 bases between them. Germline-derived CDR1 and CDR2 are SGHTA and FQGNSA. This CDR3 comprises 14 residues. CDR3 in amino acids: CASSFIPGDTEAFF. The CDR3 nucleotides read TGTGCCAGCAGCTTCATTCCAGGGGACACTGAAGCTTTCTTT.

CDR3 coding DNA: TGTGCCAGCAGCTTGGCGGGGGGGGATACGCAGTATTTT. Translated: CASSLAGGDTQYF. The rearrangement uses TRBV5-4 and TRBJ2-3; 8 bases are a match to TRBD2. The V gene end was trimmed by 0 bases and the J gene end by 6 bases; junction bases not matched to a gene: 0. The germline gives CDR1 SGHNT, CDR2 YYREEE (reference sequence). This CDR3 spans 13 amino acids.

J is TRBJ2-7 and V is TRBV5-6; TRBD1 might be the D (6 bases). V was cut by 4 bases and J by 6 bases, with 14 bases left in between. CDR1 is SGHDT and CDR2 is YYEEEE in the germline V gene. This CDR3 is built from 13 residues. Written as DNA, the CDR3 is TGTGCCAGCAGCCGGACTGGGGGCATCGAGCAGTACTTC. Amino acids: CASSRTGGIEQYF. Based on the CDR3 plus reference TRBV5-6 and TRBJ2-7, the full variable domain is DAGVTQSPTHLIKTRGQQVTLRCSPKSGHDTVSWYQQALGQGPQFIFQYYEEEERQRGNFPDRFSGHQFPNYSSELNVNALLLGDSALYLCASSRTGGIEQYFGPGTRLTVT.

Only one count was recorded for this clone. This rearrangement joins TRBV28 to TRBJ1-2; tentative D call: TRBD1 (6 bases). In germline, CDR1 is MDHEN, CDR2 SYDVKM. V shed 2 bases and J shed 7 bases, with 14 bases lying between them. The CDR3 has 14 amino acids. The CDR3 DNA reads as TGTGCCAGCAGTTTAAGGACAGAAACGGGTGGCTACACCTTC. As protein: CASSLRTETGGYTF.

CDR3 sequence reads: CASRGDRGPMNTEAFF. The CDR3, as DNA: TGTGCCAGCAGGGGGGACAGGGGGCCCATGAACACTGAAGCTTTCTTT. The chain recombines TRBV5-4 with TRBJ1-1; 12 bases are a match to TRBD1. The CDR3 sequence is 16 residues long. The V segment lost 5 bases and the J segment 0 bases; nucleotides outside the gene matches: 5. The V gene's germline CDR1 is SGHNT and CDR2 YYREEE (reference sequence).

The chain combines TRBV14 with TRBJ2-1; 8 bases line up with TRBD2. Germline V lookup: CDR1 SGHDN, CDR2 FVKESK. Germline trimming cut 4 bases from V and 10 bases from J; bases unmatched to any gene: 18. The CDR3 runs to 17 residues. CDR3 residues: CASSRIRTTGGRQEQFF. The CDR3 DNA sequence: TGTGCCAGCAGCCGTATCCGAACAACTGGCGGGAGGCAAGAGCAGTTCTTC.

The chain carries TRBV28 and TRBJ1-1; TRBD1 matches 12 bases. Trimming removed 8 bases from V and 12 bases from J; junction bases left unmatched: 10. The CDR3 is 13 residues long. Germline assignment: CDR1 MDHEN and CDR2 SYDVKM. DNA for the CDR3: TGTGCCAGCGGTAGACCGAGGGACAGGGGGCCTTTCTTT. It translates to CASGRPRDRGPFF.

The J gene is TRBJ2-7, the V gene TRBV28; D might be TRBD1 (5 bases). There are 15 residues in the CDR3. Trimming cost V 5 bases and J 2 bases, with 16 bases left between them. The germline gives CDR1 MDHEN, CDR2 SYDVKM. The CDR3 sequence: CASSPADRDTYEQYF. The DNA of the CDR3 is TGTGCCAGCAGTCCGGCTGACAGAGATACCTACGAGCAGTACTTC.

This clone was detected once. The genes are TRBV4-2 and TRBJ2-2; D perhaps matches TRBD1 (6 bases). This CDR3 has 16 amino acids. Germline assignment: CDR1 LGHNA and CDR2 YNFKEQ. Trimming cost V 4 bases and J 0 bases, with 12 bases left between them. The CDR3: CASSRTEFTNTGELFF. CDR3 DNA sequence: TGTGCCAGCAGCCGGACAGAATTTACGAACACCGGGGAGCTGTTTTTT.

The J gene is TRBJ2-3, the V gene TRBV19; the D is unclear. The germline CDR1 and CDR2 sequences are LNHDA and SQIVND (reference sequence). Deletions cut 7 bases from V and 7 bases from J, with 18 bases between. The CDR3 sequence is 14 residues long. CDR3 DNA sequence: TGTGCCAGTACCCGTGCTAGAAGCGAAAATACGCAGTATTTT. Protein sequence: CASTRARSENTQYF.

The chain is built from TRBV6-1 and TRBJ2-1, with 7 nucleotides matching TRBD1. Germline trimming cut 6 bases from V and 4 bases from J; bases unmatched to any gene: 6. This CDR3 is built from 14 residues. The germline gives CDR1 MNHNS, CDR2 SASEGT. In DNA form, the CDR3 reads TGTGCCAGCAGACCCGGGACAGAGTACAATGAGCAGTTCTTC. Translated, it gives CASRPGTEYNEQFF.

A word on this clone: Its ends do not fully match the called genes, so a read error is possible. This rearrangement joins TRBV7-7 to TRBJ2-5, with TRBD2 matching 8 bases. The CDR3 loop spans 14 amino acids. Germline V gene lookup returns CDR1 SSHAT and CDR2 FNYEAQ (reference sequence). The CDR3 reads CASSQPTSEETQYF. CDR3 nucleotide sequence: TGTGCTAGCAGCCAGCCGACTAGCGAAGAGACCCAGTACTTC.

J is TRBJ1-4 and V is TRBV30; TRBD1 might be the D (6 bases). V lost 1 base, J lost 7 bases, and 16 bases lay in between. CDR1 and CDR2 (germline): GTSNPN, SVGIG (reference sequence). CDR3 size: 15 residues. The CDR3 protein is CAWSAEGGRSEKLFF. Here the CDR3 DNA reads TGTGCCTGGAGTGCCGAGGGGGGGAGGAGTGAAAAACTGTTTTTT.

The chain carries TRBV5-1 and TRBJ2-7; D is perhaps TRBD1 (5 bases). Trimming took 6 bases from V and 0 from J, leaving 16 bases between them. Per germline, CDR1 SGHRS and CDR2 YFSETQ. The CDR3 sequence is 15 residues long. The CDR3 spells CASTEWARASYEQYF. CDR3 DNA sequence: TGCGCCAGCACGGAATGGGCCAGGGCCTCCTACGAGCAGTACTTC.